This record looks at one TCR beta chain sequence and its context. Its antigen remains unidentified. This entry belongs to a study of blood T cells in healthy people across ages. The CDR3 extends over 16 amino acids. CDR1 DFQATT and CDR2 SNEGSKA come from the germline V gene (reference sequence). V lost 5 bases and J 4 bases, leaving 24 bases between the germline ends. The use of a sample-barcoded 5' primer and a J-beta primer mix characterized a second PCR of roughly 6 to 12 cycles. Using its own MiXCR run on the 5' RACE reads, TCRdb lists one record per CDR3 protein. This table has 1.5 million to 2 million distinct CDR3 sequences, around half appearing once. Study-wide points: Because sorting was not performed, PBMCs prevented conclusive naive versus antigen-experienced comparison.

V and J are TRBV20-1 and TRBJ2-7, with D perhaps TRBD1 or TRBD2 (6 bases each). The source of this sequence is a woman between 40 and 55 years old in good health. Sample: blood. The CDR3 sequence is CSAGTTGTGRIYEQYF. The CDR3 DNA sequence: TGCAGTGCTGGAACAACAGGGACTGGTCGAATTTACGAGCAGTACTTC.